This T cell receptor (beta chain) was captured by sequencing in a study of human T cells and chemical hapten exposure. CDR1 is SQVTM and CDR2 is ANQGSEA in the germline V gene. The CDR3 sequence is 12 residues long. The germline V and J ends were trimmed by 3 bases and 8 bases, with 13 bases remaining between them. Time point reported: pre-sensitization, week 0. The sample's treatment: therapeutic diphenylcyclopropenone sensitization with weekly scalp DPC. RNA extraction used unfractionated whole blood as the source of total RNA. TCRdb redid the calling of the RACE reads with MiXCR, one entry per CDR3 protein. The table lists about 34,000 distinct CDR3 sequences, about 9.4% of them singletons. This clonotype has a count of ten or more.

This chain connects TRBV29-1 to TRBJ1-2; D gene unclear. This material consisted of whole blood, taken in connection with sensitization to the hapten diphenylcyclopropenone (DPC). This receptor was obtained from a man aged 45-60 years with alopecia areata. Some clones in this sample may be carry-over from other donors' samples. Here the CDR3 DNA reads TGCAGCGTTGATCATGGGAGAGAAGGCTACACCTTC. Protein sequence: CSVDHGREGYTF. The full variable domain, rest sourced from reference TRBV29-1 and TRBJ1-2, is SAVISQKPSRDICQRGTSLTIQCQVDSQVTMMFWYRQQPGQSLTLIATANQGSEATYESGFVIDKFPISRPNLTFSTLTVSNMSPEDSSIYLCSVDHGREGYTFGSGTRLTVV.